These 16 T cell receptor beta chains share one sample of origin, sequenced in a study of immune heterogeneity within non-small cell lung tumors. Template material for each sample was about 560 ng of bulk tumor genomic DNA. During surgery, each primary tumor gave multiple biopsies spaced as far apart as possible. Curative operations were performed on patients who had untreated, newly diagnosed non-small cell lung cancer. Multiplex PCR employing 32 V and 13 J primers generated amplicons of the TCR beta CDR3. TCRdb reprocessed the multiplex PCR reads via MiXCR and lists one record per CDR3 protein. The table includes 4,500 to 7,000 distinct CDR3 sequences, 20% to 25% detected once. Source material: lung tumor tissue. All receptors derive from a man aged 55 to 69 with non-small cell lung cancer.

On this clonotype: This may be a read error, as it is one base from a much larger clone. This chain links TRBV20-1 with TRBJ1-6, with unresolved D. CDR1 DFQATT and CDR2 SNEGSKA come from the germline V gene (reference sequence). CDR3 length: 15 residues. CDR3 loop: CGALRLGSYNSPLHF. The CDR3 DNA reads TGCGGTGCGTTGAGACTGGGGTCCTATAATTCACCCCTCCACTTT.

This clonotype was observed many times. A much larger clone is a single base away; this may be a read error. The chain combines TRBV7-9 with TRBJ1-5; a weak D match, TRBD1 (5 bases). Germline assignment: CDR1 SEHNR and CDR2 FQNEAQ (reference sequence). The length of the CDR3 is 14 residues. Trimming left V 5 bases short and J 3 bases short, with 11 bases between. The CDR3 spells CASSPGTANQPQHF. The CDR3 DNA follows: TGTGCCAGCAGCCCCGGGACCGCCAATCAGCCCCAGCATTTT.

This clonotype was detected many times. The CDR3 DNA follows: TGTGCCAGCAGTCCTCCGGACCGACGCACTGAAGCTTTCTTT. Encoded protein: CASSPPDRRTEAFF. The genes are TRBV12-3 or TRBV12-4 and TRBJ1-1; unclear D gene. The V gene lost 5 bases and the J gene lost 4 bases, with 14 bases spanning the gap. This CDR3 has 14 residues.

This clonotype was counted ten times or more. As DNA, the CDR3 is TGTGCCAGCAGCCCCCACTTTAGCGGGAGCCCCGAGCAGTACTTC. Encoded protein: CASSPHFSGSPEQYF. The chain has TRBV7-9 and TRBJ2-7; TRBD2 matches 9 bases. Germline CDR1 and CDR2: SEHNR and FQNEAQ (reference sequence). The CDR3 sequence is 15 residues long. V lost 5 bases, J lost 6 bases, and 11 bases stayed unmatched.

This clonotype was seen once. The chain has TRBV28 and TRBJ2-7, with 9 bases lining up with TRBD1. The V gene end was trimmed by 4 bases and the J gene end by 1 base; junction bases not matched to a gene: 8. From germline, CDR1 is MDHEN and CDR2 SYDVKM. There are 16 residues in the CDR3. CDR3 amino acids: CASSSPGTGYSYEQYF. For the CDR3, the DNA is TGTGCCAGCAGTTCCCCCGGGACAGGGTATTCCTACGAGCAGTACTTC.

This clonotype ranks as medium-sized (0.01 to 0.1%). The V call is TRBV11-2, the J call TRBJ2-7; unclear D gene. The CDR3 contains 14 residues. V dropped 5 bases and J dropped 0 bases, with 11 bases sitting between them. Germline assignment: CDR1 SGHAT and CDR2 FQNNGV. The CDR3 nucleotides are TGTGCCAGCAGCCTCACAGATTTCTCCTACGAGCAGTACTTC. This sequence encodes CASSLTDFSYEQYF.

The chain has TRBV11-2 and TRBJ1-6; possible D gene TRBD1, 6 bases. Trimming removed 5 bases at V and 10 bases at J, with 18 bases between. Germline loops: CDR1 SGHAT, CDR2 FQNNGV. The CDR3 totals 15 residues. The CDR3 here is CASSTPQRTGSPLHF. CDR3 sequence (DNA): TGTGCCAGCAGCACCCCACAGCGAACAGGGTCACCCCTCCACTTT.

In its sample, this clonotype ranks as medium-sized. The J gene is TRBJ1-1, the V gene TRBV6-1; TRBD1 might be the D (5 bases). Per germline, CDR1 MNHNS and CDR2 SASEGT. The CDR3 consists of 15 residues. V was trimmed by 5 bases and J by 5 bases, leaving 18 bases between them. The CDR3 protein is CASSSPGVGGTEAFF. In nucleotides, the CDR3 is TGTGCCAGCAGTTCCCCGGGGGTGGGGGGGACTGAAGCTTTCTTT.

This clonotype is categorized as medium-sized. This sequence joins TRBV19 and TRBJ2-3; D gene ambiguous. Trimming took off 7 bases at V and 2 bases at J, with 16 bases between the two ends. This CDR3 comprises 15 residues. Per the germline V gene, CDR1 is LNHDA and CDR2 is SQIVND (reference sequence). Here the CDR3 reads CASNPMGLDTDTQYF. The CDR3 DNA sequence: TGTGCCAGTAACCCCATGGGCCTAGACACAGATACGCAGTATTTT.

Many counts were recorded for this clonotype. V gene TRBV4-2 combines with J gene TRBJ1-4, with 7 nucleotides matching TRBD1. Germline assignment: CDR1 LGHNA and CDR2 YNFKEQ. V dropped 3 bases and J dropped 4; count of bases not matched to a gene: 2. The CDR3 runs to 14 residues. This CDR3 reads CASSQGQLNEKLFF. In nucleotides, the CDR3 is TGTGCCAGCAGCCAGGGACAGCTTAATGAAAAACTGTTTTTT.

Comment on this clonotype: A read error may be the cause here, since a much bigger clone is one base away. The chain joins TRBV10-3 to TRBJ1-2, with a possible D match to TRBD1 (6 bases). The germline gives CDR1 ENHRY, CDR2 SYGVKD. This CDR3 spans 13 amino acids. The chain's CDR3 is CAITEVQGYGHTF. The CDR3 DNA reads TGTGCCATCACCGAGGTACAGGGATATGGCCACACCTTC.

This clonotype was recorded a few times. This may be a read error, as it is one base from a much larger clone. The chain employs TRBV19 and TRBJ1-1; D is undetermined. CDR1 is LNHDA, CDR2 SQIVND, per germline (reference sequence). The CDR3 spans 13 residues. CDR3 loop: CAISTPENTEAFF. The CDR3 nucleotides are TGTGCCATTAGTACACCGGAGAACACTGAAGCTTTCTTT.

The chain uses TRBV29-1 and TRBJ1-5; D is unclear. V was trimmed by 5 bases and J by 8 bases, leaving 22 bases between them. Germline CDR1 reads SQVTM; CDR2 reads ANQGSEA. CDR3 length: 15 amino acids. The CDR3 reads CSVIETGIRNEPQHF. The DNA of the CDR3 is TGCAGCGTTATTGAGACCGGTATTAGAAATGAGCCCCAGCATTTT.

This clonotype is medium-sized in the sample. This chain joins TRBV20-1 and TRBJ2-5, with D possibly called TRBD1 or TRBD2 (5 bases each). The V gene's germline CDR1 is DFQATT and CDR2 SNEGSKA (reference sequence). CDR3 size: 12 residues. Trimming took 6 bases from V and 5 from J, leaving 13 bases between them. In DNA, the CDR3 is TGCAGTGCCCCTCAAGAGGGGGAGACCCAGTACTTC. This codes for CSAPQEGETQYF.

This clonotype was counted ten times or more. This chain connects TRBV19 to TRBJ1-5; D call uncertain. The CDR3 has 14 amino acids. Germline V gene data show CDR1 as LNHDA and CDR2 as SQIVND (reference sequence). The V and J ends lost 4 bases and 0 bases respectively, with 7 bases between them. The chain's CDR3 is CASSRVYSNQPQHF. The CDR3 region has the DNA TGTGCCAGTAGTAGAGTATATAGCAATCAGCCCCAGCATTTT.

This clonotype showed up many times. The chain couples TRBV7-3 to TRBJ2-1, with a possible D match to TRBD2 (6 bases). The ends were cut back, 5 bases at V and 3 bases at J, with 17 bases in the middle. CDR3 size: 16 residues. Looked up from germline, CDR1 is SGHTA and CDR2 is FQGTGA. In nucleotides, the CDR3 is TGTGCCAGCAGCCGCACCGGCGGGAAGAGCTACAATGAGCAGTTCTTC. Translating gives CASSRTGGKSYNEQFF.